Following are 18 T cell receptor beta chains from one sample sequenced in a study of blood T cell repertoires in COVID-19. Profiling relied on immunoSEQ multiplex PCR, and the TCRdb table lists in-frame clones only, not all of them. The sample has about 83,000 clones; just over 85% are singletons. Sequencing input: peripheral blood. All receptors derive from a woman of 80 years or more in a cohort sampled during active or convalescent COVID-19.

The chain combines TRBV29-1 with TRBJ1-2; 9 bases are shared with TRBD1. Germline trimming cut 6 bases from V and 2 bases from J; bases unmatched to any gene: 4. The CDR3 contains 13 residues. The germline V gene has CDR1 SQVTM and CDR2 ANQGSEA. CDR3 amino acids: CSVGQGINYGYTF. The DNA of the CDR3 is TGCAGCGTGGGACAGGGTATAAACTATGGCTACACCTTC.

This clone was detected once. The genes are TRBV11-3 and TRBJ2-1; 8 bases fit TRBD2. The CDR3 length is 16 residues. Germline-derived CDR1 and CDR2 are SGHNT and YENEEA. Trimming cost V 2 bases and J 3 bases; bases outside gene matches: 6. CDR3 nucleotide sequence: TGTGCCAGCAGCTTAATGTCTAGCGGGTACTACAATGAGCAGTTCTTC. As protein: CASSLMSSGYYNEQFF.

The chain has TRBV19 and TRBJ2-3; 8 bases are a match to TRBD1. V shed 5 bases and J 3 bases; nucleotides not matched to a gene: 7. Germline lookup yields CDR1 LNHDA and CDR2 SQIVND (reference sequence). This CDR3 is built from 15 residues. The CDR3 here is CASSDRDRSTDTQYF. The CDR3 DNA sequence: TGTGCCAGTAGTGACCGGGACAGGTCTACAGATACGCAGTATTTT.

The genes are TRBV11-2 and TRBJ2-5; TRBD2 aligns across 13 bases. The germline V gene encodes CDR1 SGHAT and CDR2 FQNNGV. V shed 5 bases and J 3 bases; nucleotides not matched to a gene: 12. The length of the CDR3 is 18 residues. In DNA, the CDR3 is TGTGCCAGCAGCGTGCGGACTAGCGGGAGTATCCCCAAAGAGACCCAGTACTTC. Translated: CASSVRTSGSIPKETQYF.

V usage is TRBV6-2 or TRBV6-3 and J usage is TRBJ1-1; possibly TRBD1 for D (6 bases). The germline V and J ends were trimmed by 5 bases and 3 bases, with 10 bases remaining between them. The CDR3 is made up of 13 amino acids. Germline assignment: CDR1 MNHEY and CDR2 SVGEGT. CDR3 coding DNA: TGTGCCAGCAGTGTTACAGGGTACACTGAAGCTTTCTTT. This codes for CASSVTGYTEAFF.

The chain combines TRBV24-1 with TRBJ2-1; D gene ambiguous. V was pared by 9 bases and J by 3 bases, with 8 bases between. This CDR3 is 12 amino acids long. Germline V CDR1 and CDR2: KGHDR, SFDVKD. CDR3 DNA sequence: TGTGCCACCCAGTCTGGCTACAATGAGCAGTTCTTC. Amino acid sequence: CATQSGYNEQFF.

V usage is TRBV28 and J usage is TRBJ1-4; D gene ambiguous. V was cut by 3 bases and J by 2 bases, with 16 bases left in between. This CDR3 contains 17 residues. Germline-derived CDR1 and CDR2 are MDHEN and SYDVKM. For the CDR3, the DNA is TGTGCCAGCAGTTTCAACGTCCGTATTGAGACTAATGAAAAACTGTTTTTT. Its protein is CASSFNVRIETNEKLFF. Combining the CDR3 with reference TRBV28 and TRBJ1-4 gives the whole variable domain DVKVTQSSRYLVKRTGEKVFLECVQDMDHENMFWYRQDPGLGLRLIYFSYDVKMKEKGDIPEGYSVSREKKERFSLILESASTNQTSMYLCASSFNVRIETNEKLFFGSGTQLSVL.

This clone was detected only once. The CDR3 loop reads CASSLGGRSTDTQYF. The CDR3 DNA is TGTGCCAGCAGTTTAGGAGGGAGGAGCACAGATACGCAGTATTTT. V and J are TRBV27 and TRBJ2-3, with a tentative D call TRBD2 (6 bases). The CDR3 runs to 15 residues. Trimming cost V 2 bases and J 0 bases, with 9 bases left between them. In germline, CDR1 is MNHEY, CDR2 SMNVEV (reference sequence).

This clone was seen a single time. This chain uses TRBV29-1 with TRBJ2-3; 16 positions match TRBD2. Germline values: CDR1 SQVTM, CDR2 ANQGSEA. V was pared by 6 bases and J by 2 bases, with 5 bases of the junction left unmatched. This CDR3 has 16 amino acids. CDR3 DNA: TGCAGCGTCACCGGGACTAGCGGGAGGGACACAGATACGCAGTATTTT. Protein: CSVTGTSGRDTDTQYF.

For the CDR3, the DNA is TGTGCCTGGAGCTGGCCCAGGACAGGGGTCGTCTATGGCTACACCTTC. Translation gives CAWSWPRTGVVYGYTF. This chain links TRBV30 with TRBJ1-2; 9 bases line up with TRBD1. The ends lost 3 bases at V and 4 bases at J; junction bases unmatched: 12. Germline V gene sequence: CDR1 GTSNPN, CDR2 SVGIG (reference sequence). This CDR3 region has 16 residues.

The V gene is TRBV11-2, the J gene TRBJ2-7; perhaps TRBD1 as D (6 bases). Germline loops: CDR1 SGHAT, CDR2 FQNNGV. Trimming stripped 0 bases from V and 5 bases from J, with 14 bases between. The CDR3 has 15 amino acids. CDR3 nucleotides: TGTGCCAGCAGCTTAGATTTTCAGGGGTTCAACGAGCAGTACTTC. This codes for CASSLDFQGFNEQYF.

V usage is TRBV5-8 and J usage is TRBJ1-6; 8 nucleotides match TRBD1. The CDR3 is 14 residues long. Per the germline V gene, CDR1 is SGHTS and CDR2 is YDEGEE. V dropped 4 bases and J dropped 7; count of bases not matched to a gene: 4. The CDR3 region has the DNA TGTGCCAGCAGCATTAGGACAGGGAATTCACCCCTCCACTTT. This encodes CASSIRTGNSPLHF.

The rearrangement uses TRBV10-1 and TRBJ2-5, with 7 nucleotides matching TRBD2. Germline CDR1 is WNHNN and CDR2 is SYGVQD (reference sequence). This CDR3 spans 16 amino acids. The trim removed 2 bases at V and 5 bases at J, leaving 11 bases unmatched. The CDR3 here is CASSEGASGRRETQYF. Written as DNA, the CDR3 is TGCGCCAGCAGTGAGGGTGCTAGCGGTCGTCGGGAGACCCAGTACTTC.

The CDR3 nucleotides are TGTGCCAGCAGCTTGGGTCGGGGGATGACTGAAGCTTTCTTT. Translation gives CASSLGRGMTEAFF. The chain uses TRBV5-4 and TRBJ1-1; a weak D match, TRBD1 (5 bases). CDR1 SGHNT and CDR2 YYREEE come from the germline V gene (reference sequence). V was trimmed by 0 bases and J by 5 bases, leaving 11 bases between them. This CDR3 region has 14 residues.

This rearrangement joins TRBV3-1 (or the pseudogene TRBV3-2) to TRBJ1-1, with a tentative D call TRBD1 (5 bases). Trimming cost V 1 base and J 1 base, with 7 bases left between them. The CDR3 sequence is 14 residues long. Germline V CDR1 and CDR2: LGHDT, YNNKEL (reference sequence). CDR3: CASSQVRGNTEAFF. CDR3 DNA sequence: TGTGCCAGCAGCCAAGTTAGGGGGAACACTGAAGCTTTCTTT.

The CDR3 sequence is CAWSAGLAGGRETQYF. The CDR3 nucleotides read TGTGCCTGGAGTGCGGGACTAGCGGGAGGAAGGGAGACCCAGTACTTC. The V call is TRBV30, the J call TRBJ2-5; 15 bases map to TRBD2. Trimming took 1 base from V and 5 from J; bases not matched to a gene: 5. CDR3 length equals 16 residues. Germline values: CDR1 GTSNPN, CDR2 SVGIG (reference sequence).

This clone was observed a few times. V is TRBV2 and J is TRBJ1-2; D unclear. The CDR3 consists of 13 residues. Germline loops: CDR1 SNHLY, CDR2 FYNNEI. Between the trimmed V and J ends, which lost 8 bases and 3 bases, there was a span of 13 bases. The CDR3 sequence: CASGLYGYYGYTF. The DNA for the CDR3 is TGTGCCAGCGGACTCTACGGTTACTATGGCTACACCTTC. Looking up the rest from reference TRBV2 and TRBJ1-2 gives the full variable domain: EPEVTQTPSHQVTQMGQEVILRCVPISNHLYFYWYRQILGQKVEFLVSFYNNEISEKSEIFDDQFSVERPDGSNFTLKIRSTKLEDSAMYFCASGLYGYYGYTFGSGTRLTVV.

V usage is TRBV9 and J usage is TRBJ1-2; 8 bases are a match to TRBD1. The CDR3 spans 17 residues. The V and J ends lost 3 bases and 3 bases, in that order; junction bases with no gene match: 13. From germline, CDR1 is SGDLS and CDR2 YYNGEE. In DNA, the CDR3 is TGTGCCAGCAGCGAGCCAGATAAGGACAGGGATGACTATGGCTACACCTTC. Amino acids: CASSEPDKDRDDYGYTF.